This T cell receptor beta chain was profiled in a study of PD-1 blockade in classical Hodgkin lymphoma (dated by TCRdb to about 2020). Looking at the study overall: The study used CyTOF and TCR beta sequencing to define a peripheral blood immune signature of response to PD-1 blockade in classical Hodgkin lymphoma. Overall study outcomes, separate from this receptor: The study was restricted to a single clinical trial cohort, and the causes of repertoire differences, possibly disease activity or prior therapy, were left undefined. Baseline TCR diversity was reported as lower in newly diagnosed patients than in healthy donors, and lower still in relapsed/refractory patients.

On this clone: Its antigen is still unknown. The input lacks base qualities; no much larger clone sits a single base away.

This sample's time point label indicates: newly diagnosed, previously untreated cHL patient sample. To serve as a comparison group for the relapsed/refractory trial patients, PBMCs were sequenced from patients with newly diagnosed, previously untreated classical Hodgkin lymphoma. Peripheral blood was collected in 8 mL Vacutainer Cell Preparation Tubes, from which PBMCs were isolated by centrifugation and then cryopreserved. The Qiagen DNeasy kit was used to extract genomic DNA both from unsorted PBMCs and from the negatively selected CD4+ and CD8+ fractions. Amplification of TCR beta CDR3 regions was done by immunoSEQ multiplex PCR with primers that anneal to V and J segments. Amplification bias was minimized using a synthetic immune receptor repertoire, and residual bias was removed computationally after sequencing. In the paper's pipeline: Custom Python scripts were used to quantify repertoire diversity as the Shannon entropy index. Unsorted, CD4+ and CD8+ repertoires were examined separately, except in combined analyses, for which CD4+ and CD8+ sequences were merged in silico. TCRdb mirrors the immuneACCESS table, restricted to in-frame sequences. Some clones are absent from its copies; in checked studies, under half trace to an unresolved V gene, and the reason for the others is unknown. That table furnishes V, J and clone size, whereas the DNA furnished D and trimming. The sample includes 15,000 to 20,000 clones, with around 90% observed a single time. The ten largest clones take up around 7% of the sample.

In the germline V gene (reference sequence), CDR1 corresponds to SEHNR and CDR2 to FQNEAQ. The CDR3 numbers 14 residues from cysteine through phenylalanine. This entry keeps only the CDR3 DNA: 42 bases, framed from base 1. V is cut by 1 base and J by 7 bases, and the space between the germline ends is 10 bases. The clonotype was recovered from a human donor with classical Hodgkin lymphoma. The sequence joins TRBV7-9 to TRBJ1-4; no D gene can be assigned with confidence. The sequenced sample was peripheral blood mononuclear cells (PBMCs). DNA sequence: TGTGCCAGCAGCTTAGGAGGGCAGGCTGAAAAACTGTTTTTT. Its coded protein is CASSLGGQAEKLFF.